This T cell receptor (beta chain) emerged from a study of beta chain features in type 1 diabetes. Study-level results: Shorter TCRB CDR3s, moderately but significantly so, were found in Type 1 diabetes patients in all four CD4+ subsets.

The CDR3 length is 16 residues. V lost 4 bases, J lost 4 bases, and 10 bases stayed unmatched. CDR1 is SGHRS and CDR2 is YFSETQ in the germline V gene. Notes on this clone: Its antigen is unknown.

All of the isolated RNA was reverse transcribed, so expressed TCRB transcripts were sequenced. Naive, central memory and regulatory T cell samples came to a mean of approximately 4 million reads. TCRdb's table, derived via immunoSEQ multiplex PCR, lists solely in-frame clones and lacks some. The data show about 120,000 clones, with about 18% seen just once and around 2.6% held by the top ten. The TCR was taken from a man between 18 and 29 years old with type 1 diabetes. V is TRBV5-1 and J is TRBJ2-2; 7 bases align to TRBD1. Sequenced: central memory CD4+ T cells from blood. CDR3 coding DNA: TGCGCCAGCAGCCCACACAGGGACAGTAGCACCGGGGAGCTGTTTTTT. The encoded protein is CASSPHRDSSTGELFF.